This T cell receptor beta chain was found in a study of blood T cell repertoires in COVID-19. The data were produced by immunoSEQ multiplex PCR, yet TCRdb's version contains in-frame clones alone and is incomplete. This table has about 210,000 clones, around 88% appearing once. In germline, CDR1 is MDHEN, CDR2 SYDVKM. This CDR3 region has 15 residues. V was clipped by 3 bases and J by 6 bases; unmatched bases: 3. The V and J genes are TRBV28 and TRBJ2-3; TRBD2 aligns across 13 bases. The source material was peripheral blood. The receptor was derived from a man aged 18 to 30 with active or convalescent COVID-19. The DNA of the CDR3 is TGTGCCAGCAGTTTTGGACTAGCGGGAGTGGATACGCAGTATTTT. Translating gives CASSFGLAGVDTQYF.